The 25 T cell receptor beta chains presented below share a single source sample, sequenced in a study of T cell responses to AZD1222 COVID-19 vaccine. Only in-frame clones appear in the TCRdb table, and some are missing; sequencing was by immunoSEQ multiplex PCR. The repertoire has under 200,000 clones, approximately 94% of them found once; the top ten carry roughly 4%. Sequenced here: peripheral blood, sampled 28 days after the second dose of the MenACWY control vaccine. These receptors came from an adult who received the MenACWY meningococcal vaccine as a control.

The CDR3 DNA reads TGCAGCGTTGAGGGCAGGAACTACGAGCAGTACTTC. The encoded protein is CSVEGRNYEQYF. The genes are TRBV29-1 and TRBJ2-7, with no clear D. Deletions cut 3 bases from V and 3 bases from J, with 9 bases between. CDR1 SQVTM and CDR2 ANQGSEA come from the germline V gene. The CDR3 has 12 amino acids.

J is TRBJ1-2 and V is TRBV7-2; 8 nucleotides align to TRBD1. Germline CDR1 SGHTA, CDR2 FQGNSA. With V trimmed by 5 bases and J by 2 bases, 7 bases remained unmatched. This CDR3 has 15 amino acids. The CDR3 sequence: CASSPDRGGNYGYTF. The CDR3 coding sequence is TGTGCCAGCAGCCCAGACAGGGGAGGAAACTATGGCTACACCTTC.

Comments on this clone: Other DNA sequences in the same sample also yield this CDR3. The chain employs TRBV19 and TRBJ2-7; 9 bases fit TRBD1. This CDR3 is built from 14 residues. V lost 3 bases to trimming and J lost 1 base; unmatched junction nucleotides: 1. Germline CDR1 reads LNHDA; CDR2 reads SQIVND (reference sequence). The CDR3 region has the DNA TGTGCCAGTAGTATCGGGACAGGGTCCTACGAGCAGTACTTC. The encoded protein is CASSIGTGSYEQYF. Supplemented by reference TRBV19 and TRBJ2-7, the full variable domain reads DGGITQSPKYLFRKEGQNVTLSCEQNLNHDAMYWYRQDPGQGLRLIYYSQIVNDFQKGDIAEGYSVSREKKESFPLTVTSAQKNPTAFYLCASSIGTGSYEQYFGPGTRLTVT.

This clone has only a few counts. The chain combines TRBV15 with TRBJ2-7; maybe TRBD2 (5 bases). Looked up from germline, CDR1 is LNHNV and CDR2 is YYDKDF (reference sequence). The V and J ends lost 1 base and 4 bases respectively, with 20 bases between them. CDR3 length equals 17 residues. In DNA, the CDR3 is TGTGCCACCAGCAGAGTCCCTCTAAGTGGGAGTGGGTACGAGCAGTACTTC. This encodes CATSRVPLSGSGYEQYF. Based on the CDR3 plus reference TRBV15 and TRBJ2-7, the full variable domain is DAMVIQNPRYQVTQFGKPVTLSCSQTLNHNVMYWYQQKSSQAPKLLFHYYDKDFNNEADTPDNFQSRRPNTSFCFLDIRSPGLGDTAMYLCATSRVPLSGSGYEQYFGPGTRLTVT.

The chain couples TRBV19 to TRBJ2-7, with D possibly TRBD1 on 5 matching bases. The V gene's germline CDR1 is LNHDA and CDR2 SQIVND (reference sequence). Deletions cut 1 base from V and 1 base from J, with 11 bases between. The CDR3 consists of 15 residues. The CDR3 DNA reads as TGTGCCAGTAGTATAGCCCCTAGACAGTCCTACGAGCAGTACTTC. Amino acids: CASSIAPRQSYEQYF. The variable domain in full, completed from reference TRBV19 and TRBJ2-7, reads DGGITQSPKYLFRKEGQNVTLSCEQNLNHDAMYWYRQDPGQGLRLIYYSQIVNDFQKGDIAEGYSVSREKKESFPLTVTSAQKNPTAFYLCASSIAPRQSYEQYFGPGTRLTVT.

The V call is TRBV9, the J call TRBJ1-2; the D gene is possibly TRBD1 (5 bases). V was shortened by 0 bases and J by 4 bases, with 13 bases between the two germline ends. Germline V gives CDR1 SGDLS, CDR2 YYNGEE. The CDR3 sequence is 15 residues long. For the CDR3, the DNA is TGTGCCAGCAGCGTAGACCCCACAGGCCCCTATGGCTACACCTTC. Translated: CASSVDPTGPYGYTF.

The chain has TRBV2 and TRBJ2-7, with 7 positions matching TRBD2. V lost 3 bases and J lost 7; bases outside the gene matches: 15. The CDR3 length is 16 residues. Germline-derived CDR1 and CDR2 are SNHLY and FYNNEI. The chain's CDR3 is CASSDPRSGAAEEQYF. In DNA, the CDR3 is TGTGCCAGCAGTGATCCCCGGAGCGGGGCAGCTGAGGAGCAGTACTTC.

V gene TRBV12-3 or TRBV12-4 combines with J gene TRBJ1-2; D is unclear. The CDR3 runs 12 residues. The ends were cut back, 3 bases at V and 4 bases at J, with 6 bases in the middle. The CDR3 sequence: CASSLFVYGYTF. The CDR3 DNA follows: TGTGCCAGCAGTTTGTTCGTCTATGGCTACACCTTC.

The rearrangement uses TRBV11-3 and TRBJ1-6; D might be TRBD1 (5 bases). Germline V lookup: CDR1 SGHNT, CDR2 YENEEA. This CDR3 spans 14 amino acids. Between the trimmed V and J ends, which lost 1 base and 5 bases, there was a span of 6 bases. CDR3 sequence reads: CASSLGTNNSPLHF. The DNA for the CDR3 is TGTGCCAGCAGCTTAGGGACAAATAATTCACCCCTCCACTTT.

V is TRBV11-3 and J is TRBJ2-7, with D unresolved. This CDR3 is 13 amino acids long. Trimming removed 0 bases from V and 9 bases from J, with 12 bases in between. CDR1 and CDR2 from the germline V gene are SGHNT and YENEEA. The CDR3 here is CASSLEAQTAQYF. CDR3 sequence (DNA): TGTGCCAGCAGCTTAGAGGCCCAAACTGCGCAGTACTTC.

The CDR3 coding sequence is TGCGCCAGCAGTTCTGGCGGGAGGGGTTGGGACAATGAGCAGTTCTTC. This sequence encodes CASSSGGRGWDNEQFF. V is TRBV5-1 and J is TRBJ2-1; 9 bases match TRBD2. V lost 5 bases and J lost 5; bases outside the gene matches: 11. Germline V lookup: CDR1 SGHRS, CDR2 YFSETQ. The CDR3 is 16 residues long.

The chain uses TRBV18 and TRBJ2-7; no definite D call. Germline V gives CDR1 KGHSH, CDR2 LQKENI. The CDR3 runs to 13 residues. V lost 0 bases and J lost 3, with 6 bases in between. CDR3 DNA: TGTGCCAGCTCACCACCTACCAACTACGAGCAGTACTTC. Translating it yields CASSPPTNYEQYF.

The CDR3 loop is CAWSVMSGAGYTF. CDR3 in DNA: TGTGCCTGGAGTGTAATGTCCGGGGCCGGCTACACCTTC. V is TRBV30 and J is TRBJ1-2, with D possibly TRBD1 on 5 matching bases. Germline CDR1 reads GTSNPN; CDR2 reads SVGIG (reference sequence). This CDR3 comprises 13 residues. V dropped 0 bases and J dropped 8 bases, with 13 bases sitting between them.

This clone came up a few times. The chain joins TRBV12-3 or TRBV12-4 to TRBJ2-7; maybe TRBD2 (6 bases). V shed 3 bases and J shed 4 bases, with 7 bases lying between them. The CDR3 has 12 amino acids. The CDR3 is CASSFRGYEQYF. DNA for the CDR3: TGTGCCAGCAGTTTCCGGGGGTACGAGCAGTACTTC.

This clone has only one observation. The CDR3 DNA sequence: TGTGCCAGTAGACCTCTGGGGGGGTCCGAGCAGTACTTC. This translates into CASRPLGGSEQYF. The V call is TRBV19, the J call TRBJ2-7; 7 bases agree with TRBD2. CDR1 and CDR2 (germline): LNHDA, SQIVND (reference sequence). CDR3 length: 13 amino acids. With 6 bases clipped from V and 6 bases from J, the junction kept 8 bases outside the gene matches.

The gene calls are TRBV5-6 and TRBJ1-6, with TRBD1 matching 7 bases. The germline CDR1 and CDR2 sequences are SGHDT and YYEEEE. Trimming removed 5 bases from V and 8 bases from J; junction bases left unmatched: 7. The CDR3 sequence is 14 residues long. The CDR3 region has the DNA TGTGCCAGCAGGCCGACAGGGCAAGATTCACCCCTCCACTTT. This gives the protein CASRPTGQDSPLHF.

This chain uses TRBV27 with TRBJ2-3, with TRBD2 matching 11 bases. The germline gives CDR1 MNHEY, CDR2 SMNVEV (reference sequence). This CDR3 is built from 18 residues. V shed 2 bases, J shed 2 bases, and the junction held 9 bases outside the gene matches. The CDR3 DNA sequence: TGTGCCAGCAGTTTAAGGTTCCGGACTAGCGGGTACACAGATACGCAGTATTTT. It translates to CASSLRFRTSGYTDTQYF.

This clone was observed a single time. The chain joins TRBV19 to TRBJ2-5, with D perhaps TRBD2 (5 bases). V lost 4 bases, J lost 1 base, and 13 bases lay in between. From germline, CDR1 is LNHDA and CDR2 SQIVND (reference sequence). The CDR3 is made up of 15 amino acids. Written as DNA, the CDR3 is TGTGCCAGTAGTACCCCTGGGAGTTCCCAAGAGACCCAGTACTTC. This codes for CASSTPGSSQETQYF. Variable domain in full (rest from reference TRBV19 and TRBJ2-5): DGGITQSPKYLFRKEGQNVTLSCEQNLNHDAMYWYRQDPGQGLRLIYYSQIVNDFQKGDIAEGYSVSREKKESFPLTVTSAQKNPTAFYLCASSTPGSSQETQYFGPGTRLLVL.

The chain uses TRBV27 and TRBJ2-2; D call uncertain. CDR3 length: 13 amino acids. Germline lookup yields CDR1 MNHEY and CDR2 SMNVEV (reference sequence). V shed 1 base and J shed 5 bases, with 5 bases lying between them. The CDR3 nucleotides are TGTGCCAGCAGTTTATTGGGGACCGGGGAGCTGTTTTTT. It codes for CASSLLGTGELFF.

J is TRBJ2-7 and V is TRBV5-1; unclear D gene. V shed 0 bases and J shed 0 bases, with 10 bases lying between them. The germline gives CDR1 SGHRS, CDR2 YFSETQ. This CDR3 is 15 amino acids long. The DNA of the CDR3 is TGCGCCAGCAGCTTGGACGGATCCAGCTCCTACGAGCAGTACTTC. This gives the protein CASSLDGSSSYEQYF.

The genes are TRBV14 and TRBJ2-1; 9 nucleotides match TRBD2. The ends lost 4 bases at V and 7 bases at J; junction bases unmatched: 11. This CDR3 is built from 16 residues. In germline, CDR1 is SGHDN, CDR2 FVKESK. CDR3 bases: TGTGCCAGCAGCCCCGGAGGTAGCGGGAGATGGAATGAGCAGTTCTTC. Translation gives CASSPGGSGRWNEQFF.

The rearrangement joins TRBV19 to TRBJ1-6, with D possibly being TRBD1 (6 bases). The CDR3 extends over 14 amino acids. V was cut by 5 bases and J by 10 bases, with 15 bases left in between. CDR1 and CDR2 (germline): LNHDA, SQIVND (reference sequence). Written as DNA, the CDR3 is TGTGCCAGTAGTTTACAGGGTGTGGAATCACCCCTCCACTTT. It encodes CASSLQGVESPLHF.

This rearrangement joins TRBV3-1 (or the pseudogene TRBV3-2) to TRBJ2-1; TRBD2 agrees at 10 bases. V was pared by 4 bases and J by 4 bases, with 10 bases of the junction left unmatched. The length of the CDR3 is 17 residues. CDR1 LGHDT and CDR2 YNNKEL come from the germline V gene (reference sequence). This chain's CDR3 is CASSPSGGLAAYNEQFF. The CDR3 region has the DNA TGTGCCAGCAGCCCCAGTGGAGGACTAGCGGCATACAATGAGCAGTTCTTC.

This chain uses TRBV19 with TRBJ1-6; D remains unclear. This CDR3 is built from 16 residues. Germline values: CDR1 LNHDA, CDR2 SQIVND (reference sequence). V lost 5 bases and J lost 9, with 20 bases in between. In DNA, the CDR3 is TGTGCCAGTAGTCCCTCCTCATGGCAGTTGGGTTCACCCCTCCACTTT. It encodes CASSPSSWQLGSPLHF.

This clone was seen only once. The V and J genes are TRBV4-1 and TRBJ2-5; maybe TRBD1 (5 bases). Trimming removed 7 bases at V and 2 bases at J, with 14 bases between. The CDR3 consists of 14 residues. Germline lookup yields CDR1 MGHRA and CDR2 YSYEKL. The CDR3 bases are TGCGCCAGCAAAGGGTGGCAGGGTCAAGAGACCCAGTACTTC. This encodes CASKGWQGQETQYF.